This TCR beta chain was profiled in a study of spatial heterogeneity in lung cancer (dated by TCRdb to between 2017 and 2020). Turning to the overall study: More beta-chain than alpha-chain transcripts were consistently detected, likely reflecting higher beta-chain transcript abundance. The study quantitatively compared TCR alpha and beta repertoires across multiple tumor regions, matched nontumor lung and blood in non-small cell lung cancer. In the raw uncorrected reads, each unique combination of TCR and UMI appeared more than ten times on average. Nonsynonymous mutation counts, determined by whole-exome sequencing of tumor tissue, were related to TCR repertoire features. Both alpha and beta chains were TCR-sequenced in roughly 200 tumor regions, 64 matched nontumor lung samples and 56 PBMC samples obtained at surgery. Points the paper makes about the study in general: Ubiquitous expanded tumor TCRs showed up in blood more often at tumor resection than at routine follow-up. Confirming at a functional level the hypothesis that regional TCRs recognize regional mutations was considered to require additional single-cell paired TCR alpha and beta sequencing.

As to this clonotype: Its target antigen remains unknown. No base qualities exist here, and no much larger clone lies one base off it.

From its cysteine to its phenylalanine, the CDR3 spans 14 amino acids. The retained sequence is limited to the CDR3, 42 bases, with the frame set at the first base. CDR1 and CDR2 are read off the germline V gene as MGHDK and SYGVNS. The junction carries 17 bases between V and J, which are trimmed by 11 bases and 1 base respectively. Libraries were prepared through 5' RACE. TCRdb records NextSeq 500 as the sequencer. To allow correction of PCR and sequencing errors, the TCR library protocol tagged every TCR cDNA molecule with a unique molecular identifier. In the paper's pipeline: Decombinator tools were used for TCR identification, UMI-based error correction and CDR3 extraction. TCRs above a frequency of 2 per 1,000, corresponding to the top 1% of the tumor frequency distribution, were defined as expanded. Rényi diversity was computed with the R vegan package after subsampling each repertoire 100 times to 5,000 TCRs. To build CDR3 similarity networks, amino acid triplet string-kernel similarity was used, and CDR3s were connected when their pairwise similarity was above 0.82. TCRdb reanalyzed the raw reads on its own, using fastp at Q25 for trimming and MiXCR for clone calling, and kept in-frame beta chains. Each CDR3 protein gets just one entry, which takes the most common genes and DNA from the rows behind it. The authors' filters were not applied to this entry. Present in this sample are around 45,000 distinct CDR3 sequences, roughly 15% of which were seen just once. The ten biggest clones cover 55% to 65% of the sample.

The time point label, read with the paper, signifies: sample taken at primary tumor resection. TCR sequencing used whole RNA extracted from tumor and nontumor lung tissue, or from cryopreserved PBMC samples, without cell sorting. Donors were approximately 72 patients with early-stage, untreated non-small cell lung cancer from the lung TRACERx cohort. A patient was chosen for TCR sequencing only when enough RNA was available from at least two tumor regions. Source: PBMCs, taken at surgery. This receptor was obtained from a male donor with early-stage non-small cell lung cancer. The V gene is TRBV25-1 and the J gene is TRBJ2-5, with the D gene not confidently named. The CDR3 sequence is CACSLSGTQETQYF. The DNA sequence is TGTGCCTGCTCTCTATCCGGTACCCAAGAGACCCAGTACTTC.